These T cell receptor beta chains were read from a single sample in a study of cytomegalovirus exposure and HLA in healthy donors. Clones were sequenced by immunoSEQ multiplex PCR, and TCRdb holds only the in-frame ones, with some missing. The sample consists of about 180,000 clones, approximately 80% of them appearing once. Source material: PBMCs. Receptors were obtained from a woman in her forties or fifties in good health and CMV-seronegative. Both conserved end residues are part of each CDR3. Each record gives: D gene, J gene, V gene, clone size, CDR3 DNA, CDR3 protein. The D gene is left open where the match is weak. Size is omitted from some rows. Given values are once, few, many or a class for expanded clones.

>NA|TRBJ2-7|TRBV10-3|NA
TGTGCCATCAGTGGTCTTAACAGCGAGCAGTACTTC
CAISGLNSEQYF
>NA|TRBJ2-5|TRBV7-9|NA
TGTGCCAGCAGCTTAGCGGGAGGAAAAGAGACCCAGTACTTC
CASSLAGGKETQYF
>TRBD1|TRBJ1-2|TRBV28|NA
TGTGCCAGCAGTTTAGGAGGACAGGGAAAGGACTATGGCTACACCTTC
CASSLGGQGKDYGYTF
>NA|TRBJ1-5|TRBV4-3|NA
TGCGCCAGCAGCCAAGTCGTCTATCAGCCCCAGCATTTT
CASSQVVYQPQHF
>NA|TRBJ1-1|TRBV2|NA
TGTGCCAGCCGTGATCAGGAAAGCACTGAAGCTTTCTTT
CASRDQESTEAFF
>TRBD1|TRBJ2-4|TRBV7-9|NA
TGTGCCAGCAGCTTAGCACAGGGGACCAAAAACATTCAGTACTTC
CASSLAQGTKNIQYF
>NA|TRBJ2-2|TRBV9|NA
TGTGCCAGCAGCACGGCATCACGGGGATCCGGGGAGCTGTTTTTT
CASSTASRGSGELFF
>TRBD2|TRBJ2-6|TRBV19|NA
TGTGCCAGTATCCCCGGAGGGCTAGCGGGAGGCTCTGGGGCCAACGTCCTGACTTTC
CASIPGGLAGGSGANVLTF
>NA|TRBJ2-2|TRBV9|NA
TGTGCCAGCAGCGTAGCTGCCCTAGCCAGGAGGGAGCTGTTTTTT
CASSVAALARRELFF
>TRBD1|TRBJ1-3|TRBV19|NA
TGTGCCAGTAGGGCCGGGACAGGGAACTCTGGAAACACCATATATTTT
CASRAGTGNSGNTIYF
>TRBD1|TRBJ1-2|TRBV5-1|NA
TGCGCCAGCAGACCACCGGGACAGGGTGTGGGCTATGGCTACACCTTC
CASRPPGQGVGYGYTF
>TRBD1|TRBJ2-7|TRBV6-1|NA
TGTGCCAGCAGTGAGTGGGACAGGGGTGAGCAGTACTTC
CASSEWDRGEQYF
>TRBD1|TRBJ2-2|TRBV23-1|NA
TGCGCCAGCAGTCCCCCGGGACAGGGAAGGGGGGAGCTGTTTTTT
CASSPPGQGRGELFF
>NA|TRBJ2-7|TRBV7-9|NA
TGTGCCAGCAGCTCGCACTACTACGAGCAGTACTTC
CASSSHYYEQYF
>NA|TRBJ2-1|TRBV29-1|NA
TGCAGCCTCCCGTCGGGAAATGAGCAGTTCTTC
CSLPSGNEQFF
>NA|TRBJ2-5|TRBV4-1|NA
TGCGCCAGCAGCCAAGTTTTAACAGTCCAAGAGACCCAGTACTTC
CASSQVLTVQETQYF
>TRBD2|TRBJ2-3|TRBV30|NA
TGTGCCTGGAGCCCCCCTAGCGGGAACACAGATACGCAGTATTTT
CAWSPPSGNTDTQYF
>NA|TRBJ1-1|TRBV28|NA
TGTGCCAGCTGTATGGATATAGGGGGATGGACTGAAGCTTTCTTT
CASCMDIGGWTEAFF
>TRBD1|TRBJ1-2|TRBV29-1|once
TGCAGCGTTGAAAGGACAGGGACTAACTATGGCTACACCTTC
CSVERTGTNYGYTF
>NA|TRBJ2-1|TRBV15|NA
TGTGCCACCAGCAGAGATCCCGGTAATGAGCAGTTCTTC
CATSRDPGNEQFF
>NA|TRBJ1-4|TRBV28|once
TGTGCCAGCAGCCCCCATTGGGGGCTGGAAAAACTGTTTTTT
CASSPHWGLEKLFF
>TRBD1|TRBJ1-3|TRBV11-2|NA
TGTGCCAGCAGCCGACCGACCGGGACAGGGGGCCGAAACACCATATATTTT
CASSRPTGTGGRNTIYF
>NA|TRBJ1-1|TRBV19|NA
TGTGCCAGTAGTCCCCGGACAGACACTGAAGCTTTCTTT
CASSPRTDTEAFF
>NA|TRBJ1-3|TRBV5-1|NA
TGCGCCAGCAGCTTCCAGGGAGGTACTGGAAACACCATATATTTT
CASSFQGGTGNTIYF
>TRBD1|TRBJ2-7|TRBV27|NA
TGTGCCAGCAGACAGGGGGGACCCTACGAGCAGTACTTC
CASRQGGPYEQYF
>NA|TRBJ1-4|TRBV11-2|NA
TGTGCCAGCAGCGGGGGGGGCCCTAATGAAAAACTGTTTTTT
CASSGGGPNEKLFF
>TRBD1|TRBJ2-7|TRBV7-9|once
TGTGCCAGCAGCTTGGGACAGGGGTTTCACTACGAGCAGTACTTC
CASSLGQGFHYEQYF
>TRBD1|TRBJ2-1|TRBV6-1|NA
TGTGCCAGCAAACCGGGACAGGGGAACTACAATGAGCAGTTCTTC
CASKPGQGNYNEQFF
>TRBD2|TRBJ2-1|TRBV28|NA
TGTGCCAGCAGTTTATGGAGCGGGGGGGTCAGCTCCTACAATGAGCAGTTCTTC
CASSLWSGGVSSYNEQFF